A single sample gave rise to the 11 T cell receptor beta chains below, sequenced in a study of blood T cell repertoires in COVID-19. Profiling relied on immunoSEQ multiplex PCR, and the TCRdb table lists in-frame clones only, not all of them. Counted here are 250,000 to 300,000 clones, about 89% occurring once; the ten biggest clones make up 8.8%. Sequencing input: PBMCs or T cells enriched from blood (not recorded which). These receptors were taken from a middle-aged man who had recovered from COVID-19.

For this clone: Compared with germline, one end of the junction differs, possibly owing to a read error. V is TRBV3-1 (or the pseudogene TRBV3-2) and J is TRBJ1-2; D perhaps matches TRBD1 (6 bases). This CDR3 is built from 16 residues. From germline, CDR1 is LGHDT and CDR2 YNNKEL (reference sequence). This chain's CDR3 is CATSSPGTPSNYGYTF. In DNA form, the CDR3 reads TGTGCCACCAGCTCCCCAGGGACACCCTCTAACTATGGCTACACCTTC.

The chain couples TRBV6-6 to TRBJ2-1, with 9 bases lining up with TRBD1. The V segment lost 10 bases and the J segment 4 bases; nucleotides outside the gene matches: 5. The CDR3 totals 13 residues. Germline loops: CDR1 MNHNY, CDR2 SVGAGI (reference sequence). The CDR3 DNA reads TGTGCCACCATGACAGGGGGTTACAATGAGCAGTTCTTC. Residues: CATMTGGYNEQFF.

The CDR3: CASSSGTGGYNEQFF. Here the CDR3 DNA reads TGTGCCAGCAGCTCCGGGACAGGGGGTTACAATGAGCAGTTCTTC. The chain joins TRBV7-8 to TRBJ2-1; 11 bases map to TRBD1. The CDR3 length is 15 residues. Unmatched junction bases numbered 3, after V lost 4 bases and J lost 4 bases. Germline V gives CDR1 SGHVS, CDR2 FQNEAQ. Variable domain in full (rest from reference TRBV7-8 and TRBJ2-1): GAGVSQSPRYKVAKRGQDVALRCDPISGHVSLFWYQQALGQGPEFLTYFQNEAQLDKSGLPSDRFFAERPEGSVSTLKIQRTQQEDSAVYLCASSSGTGGYNEQFFGPGTRLTVL.

The chain has TRBV7-2 and TRBJ1-1; TRBD1 agrees at 7 bases. V shed 3 bases, J shed 1 base, and the junction held 5 bases outside the gene matches. The germline V gene encodes CDR1 SGHTA and CDR2 FQGNSA. This CDR3 contains 15 residues. The CDR3 DNA follows: TGTGCCAGCAGCTTCATGGGACAGCAGAACACTGAAGCTTTCTTT. This codes for CASSFMGQQNTEAFF.

This rearrangement joins TRBV7-9 to TRBJ2-5; maybe TRBD2 (6 bases). The CDR3 contains 15 residues. The V and J ends lost 5 bases and 1 base respectively, with 14 bases between them. Germline assignment: CDR1 SEHNR and CDR2 FQNEAQ (reference sequence). The CDR3 DNA sequence: TGTGCCAGCAGCCCTAGACTAGAATTCCAAGAGACCCAGTACTTC. The encoded protein is CASSPRLEFQETQYF.

This chain uses TRBV21-1 with TRBJ1-2. TRBV21-1 has pseudogene status. The length of the CDR3 is 18 residues. CDR3 amino acids: CASSKELADRGRTYGYTF. For the CDR3, the DNA is TGTGCCAGCAGCAAGGAATTAGCGGACCGAGGGCGAACCTATGGCTACACCTTC.

This chain links TRBV6-6 with TRBJ2-7, with D uncertain. The CDR3 length is 17 residues. CDR1 is MNHNY and CDR2 is SVGAGI in the germline V gene (reference sequence). The V and J ends lost 5 bases and 5 bases respectively, with 25 bases between them. Written as DNA, the CDR3 is TGTGCCAGCAGTCGCCGCCAGACCTCGGTATCTAGGAACGAGCAGTACTTC. Its translation: CASSRRQTSVSRNEQYF.

This chain links TRBV7-9 with TRBJ1-4, with D unresolved. CDR3 size: 15 residues. Deletions cut 1 base from V and 1 base from J, with 7 bases between. Germline CDR1 SEHNR, CDR2 FQNEAQ (reference sequence). CDR3 sequence (DNA): TGTGCCAGCAGCTTAGGGGGAGGAACTAATGAAAAACTGTTTTTT. Protein sequence: CASSLGGGTNEKLFF.

V gene TRBV6-1 combines with J gene TRBJ2-7; possibly TRBD1 for D (6 bases). The CDR3 is 13 residues long. V shed 3 bases and J shed 2 bases, with 8 bases lying between them. The germline CDR1 and CDR2 sequences are MNHNS and SASEGT. CDR3 amino acids: CASSDRDTYEQYF. CDR3 nucleotides: TGTGCCAGCAGTGACCGGGACACCTACGAGCAGTACTTC.

The chain employs TRBV18 and TRBJ2-7; D gene uncertain. Germline CDR1 KGHSH, CDR2 LQKENI. The CDR3 has 14 residues. Trimming cost V 0 bases and J 3 bases, with 9 bases left between them. Written as DNA, the CDR3 is TGTGCCAGCTCACCACCGGCAGGATTCTACGAGCAGTACTTC. Protein product: CASSPPAGFYEQYF.

The chain combines TRBV5-4 with TRBJ2-5; 9 bases are shared with TRBD2. The CDR3 length is 15 residues. Losses at the gene ends were 7 bases for V and 3 bases for J; bases not matched to a gene: 10. CDR1 and CDR2 (germline): SGHNT, YYREEE (reference sequence). CDR3 sequence: CASASPGLAKETQYF. The CDR3 DNA reads TGTGCCAGCGCCTCGCCGGGACTAGCTAAAGAGACCCAGTACTTC.